The clone carrying this T cell receptor beta chain came up a few times. What it binds is unknown. This record belongs to a study of beta chain features in type 1 diabetes. Study context: Across every sample, about 110 million sorted cells were examined in total. Broader study findings: Amplification by PCR could prefer shorter templates, with the same effect in patients and controls. Any HLA type influence on TCRB rearrangement was left unresolved here. Among all four CD4+ subsets, Type 1 diabetes patients had TCRB CDR3s that were moderately but significantly shorter. Reduced insertions and increased deletions marked VDJ junctions in type 1 diabetes patients.

The CDR3 consists of 15 residues. Germline CDR1 is MNHEY and CDR2 is SVGAGI. Trimming cost V 5 bases and J 2 bases; bases outside gene matches: 8. Of the isolated RNA, all was reverse transcribed, and so the sequenced material was expressed TCRB transcripts. Assay used: immunoSEQ multiplex PCR; TCRdb lists only in-frame clones, some missing. The sample has about 150,000 clones; about 12% are singletons. Sequenced: central memory CD4+ T cells from blood. The V gene is TRBV6-5, the J gene TRBJ1-1; 7 positions agree with TRBD1. This receptor was identified in a man aged 18 to 29 with type 1 diabetes. The CDR3 coding sequence is TGTGCCAGCAGTCACCGAGGGACAGACAACACTGAAGCTTTCTTT. Its protein product is CASSHRGTDNTEAFF.